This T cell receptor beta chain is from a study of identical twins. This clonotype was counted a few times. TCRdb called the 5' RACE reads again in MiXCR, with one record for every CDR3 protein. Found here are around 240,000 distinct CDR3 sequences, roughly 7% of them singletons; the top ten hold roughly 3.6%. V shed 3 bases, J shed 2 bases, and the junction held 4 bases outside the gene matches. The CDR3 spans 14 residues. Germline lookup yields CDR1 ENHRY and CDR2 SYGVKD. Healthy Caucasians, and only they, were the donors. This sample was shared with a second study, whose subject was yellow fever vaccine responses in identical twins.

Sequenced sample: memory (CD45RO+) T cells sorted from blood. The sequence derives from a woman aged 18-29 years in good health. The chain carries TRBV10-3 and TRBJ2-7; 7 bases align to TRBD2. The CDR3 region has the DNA TGTGCCATCAGTGATCGGGGAGGGGCCTACGAGCAGTACTTC. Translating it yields CAISDRGGAYEQYF.